These 17 T cell receptor beta chains originate from one sample sequenced in a study of T cell changes during pregnancy in multiple sclerosis. Repertoires were generated with immunoSEQ multiplex PCR, while TCRdb's copy carries only in-frame clones and drops some. The sample lists under 45,000 clones; 91% were seen once. The sample was CD4+ T cells from peripheral blood mononuclear cells, taken in the second trimester of pregnancy. The receptors here all came from a female donor in good health, enrolled as a control in a pregnancy study.

The V gene is TRBV28, the J gene TRBJ1-1; TRBD1 aligns across 7 bases. CDR1 and CDR2 (germline): MDHEN, SYDVKM. The CDR3 sequence is 16 residues long. V gave up 0 bases and J gave up 0 bases; unmatched junction bases: 4. CDR3 sequence: CASSLWAGGMNTEAFF. The CDR3 nucleotides read TGTGCCAGCAGTTTATGGGCAGGGGGGATGAACACTGAAGCTTTCTTT.

The gene calls are TRBV9 and TRBJ2-7; 7 bases map to TRBD1. The CDR3 is made up of 14 amino acids. From germline, CDR1 is SGDLS and CDR2 YYNGEE. With V trimmed by 2 bases and J by 4 bases, 6 bases remained unmatched. The CDR3 DNA reads TGTGCCAGCAGCGTGACCGGACAGGCATACGAGCAGTACTTC. Its translation is CASSVTGQAYEQYF. Full variable domain (rest looked up from reference TRBV9 and TRBJ2-7): DSGVTQTPKHLITATGQRVTLRCSPRSGDLSVYWYQQSLDQGLQFLIQYYNGEERAKGNILERFSAQQFPDLHSELNLSSLELGDSALYFCASSVTGQAYEQYFGPGTRLTVT.

The V gene is TRBV28, the J gene TRBJ2-7; 11 nucleotides line up with TRBD1. Germline values: CDR1 MDHEN, CDR2 SYDVKM. Germline trimming cut 2 bases from V and 7 bases from J; bases unmatched to any gene: 7. This CDR3 region has 15 residues. The CDR3 region is CASSLLGQGAGEQYF. The CDR3, as DNA: TGTGCCAGCAGTTTACTCGGACAGGGGGCGGGGGAGCAGTACTTC.

V is TRBV7-8 and J is TRBJ2-3; perhaps TRBD2 as D (5 bases). Germline assignment: CDR1 SGHVS and CDR2 FQNEAQ. The CDR3 loop spans 16 amino acids. V lost 1 base to trimming and J lost 2 bases, with 13 bases between them. Written as DNA, the CDR3 is TGTGCCAGCAGCTTAGTATCCGGACTTACCACAGATACGCAGTATTTT. This codes for CASSLVSGLTTDTQYF.

The rearrangement links TRBV4-2 to TRBJ2-3; 16 nucleotides align to TRBD2. The trim removed 4 bases at V and 5 bases at J, leaving 3 bases unmatched. The CDR3 runs 16 residues. Germline loops: CDR1 LGHNA, CDR2 YNFKEQ. This CDR3 is CASSRGTSGGVDTQYF. CDR3 coding DNA: TGTGCCAGCAGCCGGGGGACTAGCGGGGGGGTAGATACGCAGTATTTT.

The chain is built from TRBV5-4 and TRBJ1-1; maybe TRBD1 (5 bases). Germline CDR1 is SGHNT and CDR2 is YYREEE (reference sequence). V was trimmed by 4 bases and J by 1 base, leaving 8 bases between them. The CDR3 spans 13 residues. The CDR3 here is CASSLQENTEAFF. The CDR3 coding sequence is TGTGCCAGCAGCCTACAGGAGAACACTGAAGCTTTCTTT.

As regards this clone: One end of the junction does not line up with germline, which may come from a read error. CDR3 in amino acids: CASSHSGTGRFGGF. The CDR3, as DNA: TGTGCCAGCAGCCATTCCGGGACAGGGCGTTTTGGAGGTTTT. The chain employs TRBV14 and TRBJ2-3; 9 bases map to TRBD1. The CDR3 sequence is 14 residues long. The germline V gene encodes CDR1 SGHDN and CDR2 FVKESK.

The rearrangement uses TRBV13 and TRBJ1-3; D is possibly TRBD1 (5 bases). The CDR3 is 14 amino acids. Germline CDR1 is PRHDT and CDR2 is FYEKMQ (reference sequence). V was shortened by 2 bases and J by 4 bases, with 9 bases between the two germline ends. In DNA form, the CDR3 reads TGTGCCAGCAGCTTAAGGGGTCAAGGAAACACCATATATTTT. Translated, it gives CASSLRGQGNTIYF.

The chain combines TRBV6-6 with TRBJ2-5; 8 bases agree with TRBD2. V was clipped by 5 bases and J by 3 bases; unmatched bases: 5. The length of the CDR3 is 14 residues. Looked up from germline, CDR1 is MNHNY and CDR2 is SVGAGI (reference sequence). CDR3 sequence (DNA): TGTGCCAGCAGTGATACTAGCGGCAAAGAGACCCAGTACTTC. The encoded protein is CASSDTSGKETQYF.

The CDR3 DNA is TGTGCCAGCAGCTTAGTAAACAGTTTGAGCGAGCAGTACTTC. Protein sequence: CASSLVNSLSEQYF. The chain combines TRBV11-2 with TRBJ2-7; D gene ambiguous. Germline V gives CDR1 SGHAT, CDR2 FQNNGV. The germline V and J ends were trimmed by 1 base and 6 bases, with 13 bases remaining between them. CDR3 size: 14 residues.

The genes are TRBV6-1 and TRBJ1-2; D gene unclear. Germline lookup yields CDR1 MNHNS and CDR2 SASEGT. The CDR3 sequence is 16 residues long. V was trimmed by 2 bases and J by 5 bases, leaving 18 bases between them. This CDR3 reads CASSESWQEGKYGYTF. CDR3 DNA: TGTGCCAGCAGTGAAAGCTGGCAGGAAGGAAAGTATGGCTACACCTTC.

This sequence joins TRBV10-3 and TRBJ2-2, with D tentatively TRBD2 (5 bases). The germline CDR1 and CDR2 sequences are ENHRY and SYGVKD. The CDR3 is made up of 13 amino acids. Trimming left V 7 bases short and J 4 bases short, with 10 bases between. The chain's CDR3 is CAINREGTGELFF. The CDR3 DNA sequence: TGTGCCATCAATCGAGAGGGCACCGGGGAGCTGTTTTTT.

The chain employs TRBV9 and TRBJ2-7; 13 bases line up with TRBD2. This CDR3 has 15 amino acids. Germline V CDR1 and CDR2: SGDLS, YYNGEE. V lost 4 bases and J lost 3; bases outside the gene matches: 4. The CDR3, as DNA: TGTGCCAGCAGCCCGGGACTAGCGGGGTTCTACGAGCAGTACTTC. Its translation is CASSPGLAGFYEQYF. The full variable domain, completed using reference TRBV9 and TRBJ2-7, is DSGVTQTPKHLITATGQRVTLRCSPRSGDLSVYWYQQSLDQGLQFLIQYYNGEERAKGNILERFSAQQFPDLHSELNLSSLELGDSALYFCASSPGLAGFYEQYFGPGTRLTVT.

The rearrangement joins TRBV28 to TRBJ2-4; D is possibly TRBD2 (6 bases). V shed 7 bases and J shed 1 base, with 23 bases lying between them. Germline-derived CDR1 and CDR2 are MDHEN and SYDVKM. There are 18 residues in the CDR3. CDR3 sequence reads: CASKPQEGRRRAKNIQYF. CDR3 nucleotides: TGTGCCAGCAAACCCCAGGAGGGGCGGAGGAGGGCCAAAAACATTCAGTACTTC.

The chain is built from TRBV9 and TRBJ2-1; no clear D gene. V lost 0 bases, J lost 5 bases, and 12 bases lay in between. The CDR3 runs 15 residues. Per the germline V gene, CDR1 is SGDLS and CDR2 is YYNGEE. CDR3 sequence reads: CASSVGLPRHNEQFF. In DNA form, the CDR3 reads TGTGCCAGCAGCGTAGGGCTCCCCAGGCACAATGAGCAGTTCTTC.

The genes are TRBV6-1 and TRBJ2-1, with D possibly TRBD1 on 7 matching bases. V lost 2 bases and J lost 14, with 25 bases in between. The CDR3 consists of 16 residues. Germline V gene sequence: CDR1 MNHNS, CDR2 SASEGT. CDR3 nucleotides: TGTGCCAGCAGTGAAAGGAGGGGACAGAGTCTACCAAAGAAGTTCTTC. Protein sequence: CASSERRGQSLPKKFF.

V usage is TRBV10-3 and J usage is TRBJ1-5, with D uncertain. The CDR3 contains 13 residues. Germline CDR1 and CDR2: ENHRY and SYGVKD. The V end was cut by 10 bases, the J end by 6 bases, with 16 bases between. CDR3 loop: CATEDNRGQPQHF. CDR3 in DNA: TGTGCCACTGAAGACAACCGGGGTCAGCCCCAGCATTTT.